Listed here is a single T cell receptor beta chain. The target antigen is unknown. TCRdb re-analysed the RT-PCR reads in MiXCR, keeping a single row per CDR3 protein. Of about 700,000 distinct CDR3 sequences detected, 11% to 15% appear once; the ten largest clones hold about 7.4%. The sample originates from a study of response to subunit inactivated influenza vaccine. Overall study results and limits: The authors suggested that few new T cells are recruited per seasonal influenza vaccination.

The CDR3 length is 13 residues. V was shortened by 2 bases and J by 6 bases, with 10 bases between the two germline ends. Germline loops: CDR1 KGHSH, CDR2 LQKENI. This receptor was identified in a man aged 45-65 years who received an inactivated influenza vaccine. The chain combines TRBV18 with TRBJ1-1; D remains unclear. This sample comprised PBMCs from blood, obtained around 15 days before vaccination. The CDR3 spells CASSPSSRAEAFF. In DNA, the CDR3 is TGTGCCAGCTCACCATCTTCTCGGGCTGAAGCTTTCTTT.